There are many counts of the clone carrying this T cell receptor beta chain. The target antigen is unknown. The sample originates from a study of identical twins. Whole-study results and caveats: Conclusions were based on cross-sectional statistical analysis, without following the same donors. Analyses of zero insertions could, in part, be confounded by invariant MAIT and iNKT cells. Cord blood beta clonotypes that were abundant carried fewer insertions, and memory repertoires showed no such trend.

TCRdb independently ran MiXCR on the 5' RACE reads; one entry per CDR3 protein. The sample contains approximately 140,000 distinct CDR3 sequences, approximately 3.5% of which appear only once. With no exceptions, donors were healthy Caucasians. The germline V and J ends were trimmed by 5 bases and 7 bases, with 18 bases remaining between them. Germline V gives CDR1 DFQATT, CDR2 SNEGSKA (reference sequence). This CDR3 is 15 amino acids long. The genes are TRBV20-1 and TRBJ1-6, with a tentative D call TRBD1 (5 bases). This sequence was found in a man aged 18 to 29 in good health. Sample: memory T cells sorted from blood. This chain's CDR3 is CSAREPGLGNSPLHF. In nucleotides, the CDR3 is TGCAGTGCTCGCGAACCGGGACTAGGAAATTCACCCCTCCACTTT.